This T cell receptor (beta chain) is drawn from a study of blood T cell repertoires in COVID-19. As for the study in general: From the United States, Italy and Spain came samples of acute and convalescent COVID-19.

V was clipped by 0 bases and J by 2 bases, with 8 bases between them. The CDR3 is 13 residues long. Germline-derived CDR1 and CDR2 are GTSNPN and SVGIG (reference sequence). Under the authors' procedure: Using reference gene primer amplification, nucleated cell counts were estimated. Repertoires were generated with immunoSEQ multiplex PCR, while TCRdb's copy carries only in-frame clones and drops some. V and J calls and clone size are as listed in that table; D and trimming were resolved from the DNA. The sample has under 250,000 clones, 88% seen once. This sequence joins TRBV30 and TRBJ2-7; tentative D call: TRBD2 (5 bases). This clonotype was obtained from a woman aged 55-69 years with acute or convalescent COVID-19. Material for sequencing was peripheral blood. DNA of the CDR3: TGTGCCTGGAGTGTACTAGGGACCTACGAGCAGTACTTC. Protein: CAWSVLGTYEQYF. The whole variable domain, remainder taken from reference TRBV30 and TRBJ2-7, is SQTIHQWPATLVQPVGSPLSLECTVEGTSNPNLYWYRQAAGRGLQLLFYSVGIGQISSEVPQNLSASRPQDRQFILSSKKLLLSDSGFYLCAWSVLGTYEQYFGPGTRLTVT.